This T cell receptor beta chain stems from a study of molecular identifiers for immune sequencing clone quantification. Study-wide results and limits: Spiked Jurkat TCR RNA equivalent to one cell reportedly surfaced among over 850,000 naive cells.

For this clonotype: The antigen is undetermined.

CDR3 length equals 13 residues. The germline V gene has CDR1 MNHEY and CDR2 SVGEGT. V lost 7 bases to trimming and J lost 12 bases; unmatched junction nucleotides: 9. With listed TCR primers and previously described methods, bulk TCR libraries were prepared. One entry per CDR3 protein, called by TCRdb with MiXCR from the PCR reads. The sample contains 50,000 to 75,000 distinct CDR3 sequences, 19% of which appear only once. Source material: naive CD8+ T cells from blood, with Jurkat cell RNA spiked in. Subset described: FACS-sorted CD8+CD4-CCR7+CD45RA+ naive T cells. V usage is TRBV6-2 or TRBV6-3 and J usage is TRBJ2-1; 10 bases match TRBD2. The sequence was collected from a human donor in good health. Some libraries in this study had Jurkat cell RNA spiked in. The DNA for the CDR3 is TGTGCCAGCACATCTAGCGGGAGTCTCGCGCAGTTCTTC. Translated: CASTSSGSLAQFF.